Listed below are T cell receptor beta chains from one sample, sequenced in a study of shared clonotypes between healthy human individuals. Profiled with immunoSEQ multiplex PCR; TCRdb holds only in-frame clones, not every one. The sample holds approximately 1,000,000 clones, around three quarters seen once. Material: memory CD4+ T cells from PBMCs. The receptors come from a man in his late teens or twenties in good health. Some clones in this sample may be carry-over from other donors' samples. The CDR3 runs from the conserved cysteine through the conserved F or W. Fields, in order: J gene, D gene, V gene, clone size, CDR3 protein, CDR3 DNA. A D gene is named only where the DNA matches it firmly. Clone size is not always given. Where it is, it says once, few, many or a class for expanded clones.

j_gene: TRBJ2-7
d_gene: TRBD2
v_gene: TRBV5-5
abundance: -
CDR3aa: CASSLSLAGSSLYEQYF
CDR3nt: TGTGCCAGCAGCTTGAGCCTAGCGGGGTCTTCACTTTACGAGCAGTACTTC

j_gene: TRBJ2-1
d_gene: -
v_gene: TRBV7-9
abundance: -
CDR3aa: CASSSRGGANEQFF
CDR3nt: TGTGCCAGCAGCTCCCGTGGGGGGGCGAATGAGCAGTTCTTC

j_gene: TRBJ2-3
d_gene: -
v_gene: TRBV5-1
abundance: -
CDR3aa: CASSLVVEASTDTQYF
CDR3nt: TGCGCCAGCAGCTTGGTAGTCGAGGCTAGCACAGATACGCAGTATTTT

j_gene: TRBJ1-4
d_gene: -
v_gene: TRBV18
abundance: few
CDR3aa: CASSPSGRATEKLFF
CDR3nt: TGTGCCAGCTCACCCTCCGGGCGAGCAACTGAAAAACTGTTTTTT

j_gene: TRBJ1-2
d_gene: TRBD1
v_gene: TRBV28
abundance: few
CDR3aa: CASSRTGGRGYTF
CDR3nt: TGTGCCAGCAGTAGGACAGGGGGGAGAGGCTACACCTTC

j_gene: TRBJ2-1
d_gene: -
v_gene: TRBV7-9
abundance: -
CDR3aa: CASSLKLTRDANEQFF
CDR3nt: TGTGCCAGCAGCCTTAAGCTAACCCGGGACGCCAATGAGCAGTTCTTC

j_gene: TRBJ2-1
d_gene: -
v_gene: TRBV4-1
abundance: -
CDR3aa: CASSSPGRSRGEQFF
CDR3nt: TGCGCCAGCAGCTCACCGGGACGCTCTCGGGGTGAGCAGTTCTTC

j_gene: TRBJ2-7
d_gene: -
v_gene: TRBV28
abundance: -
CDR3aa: CASSLRGPSYEQYF
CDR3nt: TGTGCCAGCAGTTTACGAGGGCCTTCCTACGAGCAGTACTTC

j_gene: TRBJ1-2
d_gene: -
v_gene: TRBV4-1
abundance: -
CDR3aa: CASSSLTFTGYTF
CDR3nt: TGCGCCAGCAGCTCGCTTACGTTTACGGGCTACACCTTC

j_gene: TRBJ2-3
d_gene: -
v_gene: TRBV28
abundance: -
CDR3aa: CASSPLVDTQYF
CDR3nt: TGTGCCAGCAGCCCCCTGGTAGATACGCAGTATTTT

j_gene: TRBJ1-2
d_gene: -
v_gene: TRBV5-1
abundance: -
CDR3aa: CASTPDVTYGYTF
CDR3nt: TGCGCCAGCACCCCTGACGTTACTTATGGCTACACCTTC

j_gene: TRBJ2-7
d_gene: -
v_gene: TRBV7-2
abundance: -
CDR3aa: CASSQEGDVSYEQYF
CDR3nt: TGTGCCAGCAGCCAAGAGGGAGATGTATCCTACGAGCAGTACTTC

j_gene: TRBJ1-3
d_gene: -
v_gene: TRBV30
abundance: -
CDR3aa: CALGKSFSGNTIYF
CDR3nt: TGTGCCCTGGGTAAAAGCTTCTCTGGAAACACCATATATTTT

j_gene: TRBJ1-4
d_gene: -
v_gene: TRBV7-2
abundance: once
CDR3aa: CASSLTGLTEKLFF
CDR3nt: TGTGCCAGCAGCTTAACAGGGTTGACCGAAAAACTGTTTTTT

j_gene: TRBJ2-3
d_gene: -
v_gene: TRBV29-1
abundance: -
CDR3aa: CSELVGDTQYF
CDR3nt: TGCAGCGAGCTGGTTGGAGATACGCAGTATTTT

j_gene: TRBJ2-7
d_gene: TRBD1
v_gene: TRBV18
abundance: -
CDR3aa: CASSPFSGTGSYEQYF
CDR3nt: TGTGCCAGCTCACCGTTCAGCGGGACAGGGTCCTACGAGCAGTACTTC

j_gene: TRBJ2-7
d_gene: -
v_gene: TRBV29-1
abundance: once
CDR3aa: CSVTYAYEQYF
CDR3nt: TGCAGCGTGACCTACGCCTACGAGCAGTACTTC

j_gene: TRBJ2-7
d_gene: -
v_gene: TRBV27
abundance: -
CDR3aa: CASSFGGGGGYEQYF
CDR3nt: TGTGCCAGCAGTTTCGGCGGTGGAGGAGGCTACGAGCAGTACTTC

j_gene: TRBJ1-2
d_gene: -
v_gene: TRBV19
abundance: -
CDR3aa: CASRSRGDYGYTF
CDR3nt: TGTGCCAGTAGGTCTAGGGGGGACTATGGCTACACCTTC

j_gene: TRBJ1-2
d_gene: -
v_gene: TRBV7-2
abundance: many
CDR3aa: CASSPGGTSNYGYTF
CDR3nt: TGTGCCAGCAGCCCGGGGGGGACATCTAACTATGGCTACACCTTC

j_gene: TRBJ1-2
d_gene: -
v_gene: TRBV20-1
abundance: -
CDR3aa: CSANAPSGYTF
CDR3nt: TGCAGTGCTAATGCCCCATCCGGCTACACCTTC

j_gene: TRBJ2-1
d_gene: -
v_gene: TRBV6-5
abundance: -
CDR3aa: CASSRVGGDEQFF
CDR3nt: TGTGCCAGCAGCCGGGTCGGGGGCGATGAGCAGTTCTTC

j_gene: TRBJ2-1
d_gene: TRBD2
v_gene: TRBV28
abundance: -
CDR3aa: CASSFRSGRRYNEQFF
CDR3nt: TGTGCCAGCAGTTTTCGAAGCGGGAGGCGGTACAATGAGCAGTTCTTC

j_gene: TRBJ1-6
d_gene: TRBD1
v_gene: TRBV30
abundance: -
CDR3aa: CAWRGTGGSPLHF
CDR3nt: TGTGCCTGGAGAGGGACAGGGGGTTCACCCCTCCACTTT

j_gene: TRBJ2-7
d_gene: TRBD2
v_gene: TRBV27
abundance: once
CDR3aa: CASSLLPLAGNEQYF
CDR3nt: TGTGCCAGCAGTTTATTACCACTAGCGGGGAACGAGCAGTACTTC

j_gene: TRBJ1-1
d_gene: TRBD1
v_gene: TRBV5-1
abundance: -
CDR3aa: CASSLGRTGGNWGVNTEAFF
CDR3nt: TGCGCCAGCAGCTTGGGTCGGACAGGGGGTAATTGGGGAGTGAACACTGAAGCTTTCTTT

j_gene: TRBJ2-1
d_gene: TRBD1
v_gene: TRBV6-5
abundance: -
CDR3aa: CASSYRDRDNEQFF
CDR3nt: TGTGCCAGCAGTTATAGGGACAGGGACAATGAGCAGTTCTTC

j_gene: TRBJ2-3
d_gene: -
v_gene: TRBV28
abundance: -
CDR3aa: CASSSSGSTDTQYF
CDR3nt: TGTGCCAGCAGTTCAAGCGGGAGCACAGATACGCAGTATTTT

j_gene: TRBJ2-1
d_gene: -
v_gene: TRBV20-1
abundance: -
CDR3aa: CSAPRAFEQFF
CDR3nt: TGCAGTGCTCCGAGGGCGTTTGAGCAGTTCTTC

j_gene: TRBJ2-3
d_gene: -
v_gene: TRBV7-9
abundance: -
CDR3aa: CASSLDGGTASPSTDTQYF
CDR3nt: TGTGCCAGCAGCCTGGATGGGGGTACCGCGTCCCCTAGCACAGATACGCAGTATTTT

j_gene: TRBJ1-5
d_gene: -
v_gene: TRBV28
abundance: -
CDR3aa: CASSLSAGANQPQHF
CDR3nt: TGTGCCAGCAGTTTATCGGCAGGGGCGAATCAGCCCCAGCATTTT

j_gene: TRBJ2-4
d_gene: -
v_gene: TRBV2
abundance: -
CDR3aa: CASSAEGRAKNIQYF
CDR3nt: TGTGCCAGCAGTGCAGAAGGGAGGGCCAAAAACATTCAGTACTTC

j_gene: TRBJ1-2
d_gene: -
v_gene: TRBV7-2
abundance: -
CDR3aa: CASSSLSDGYTF
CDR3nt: TGTGCCAGCAGCTCGCTTTCGGATGGCTACACCTTC

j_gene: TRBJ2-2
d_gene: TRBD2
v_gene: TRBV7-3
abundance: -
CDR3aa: CASSPAGANTGELFF
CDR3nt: TGTGCCAGCAGCCCAGCGGGGGCGAACACCGGGGAGCTGTTTTTT

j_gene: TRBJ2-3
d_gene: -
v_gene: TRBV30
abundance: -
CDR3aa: CAWSLAPSTDTQYF
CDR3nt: TGTGCCTGGAGCCTAGCGCCTAGCACAGATACGCAGTATTTT

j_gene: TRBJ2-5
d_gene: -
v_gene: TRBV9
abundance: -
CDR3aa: CASSGLSETQYF
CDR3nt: TGTGCCAGCAGCGGGTTGTCGGAGACCCAGTACTTC